This is a list of T cell receptor beta chains from one sample in a study of T cell responses to AZD1222 COVID-19 vaccine. The repertoire was sequenced with immunoSEQ multiplex PCR; TCRdb's copy has only in-frame clones and lacks some. The repertoire holds more than 85,000 clones, with about nine tenths as singletons. The sample consisted of peripheral blood, taken on day 0 of AZD1222 vaccination. The receptor set was obtained from an adult in good health. CDR3s include the opening cysteine and the closing phenylalanine or tryptophan. A D gene is named only where the DNA matches it firmly. Rows may omit the clone size; those that give it use once, few, many or a size class.

J gene | clone size | D gene | V gene | CDR3 DNA | CDR3 protein
TRBJ1-3 | NA | NA | TRBV3-1/TRBV3-2 | TGTGCCAGCAGCCAAGGTACGGTACCCTCTGGAAACACCATATATTTT | CASSQGTVPSGNTIYF
TRBJ2-5 | NA | TRBD2 | TRBV5-1 | TGCGCCAGCAGCCCGGGACTAGCGGGGAGGCAAGAGACCCAGTACTTC | CASSPGLAGRQETQYF
TRBJ2-1 | NA | NA | TRBV30 | TGTGCCTGGAGTGTAGGTCCCTACGTGATCTTC | CAWSVGPYVIF
TRBJ2-3 | once | TRBD1 | TRBV28 | TGTGCCAGCAGTCCCACCGGGACAGGCGGTTATACGCAGTATTTT | CASSPTGTGGYTQYF
TRBJ2-1 | NA | NA | TRBV20-1 | TGCAGTGCTAGTCTCCTATTCTCGGGCAATGAGCAGTTCTTC | CSASLLFSGNEQFF
TRBJ2-5 | few | NA | TRBV7-3 | TGTGCCAGCAGCTTAGGGTCAGGGATAGGTTCCCAAGAGACCCAGTACTTC | CASSLGSGIGSQETQYF
TRBJ2-6 | NA | NA | TRBV28 | TGTGCCAGCGAGTCTGGGGCCAACGTCCTGACTTTC | CASESGANVLTF
TRBJ1-4 | NA | NA | TRBV5-6 | TGTGCCAGCAGCTTGGATCGGGATGAAAAACTGTTTTTT | CASSLDRDEKLFF
TRBJ1-3 | few | NA | TRBV25-1 | TGTGCCAGCAGTGAATCCCTGGGAGGAGCGAGCACCATATATTTT | CASSESLGGASTIYF
TRBJ1-5 | NA | NA | TRBV2 | TGTGCCTCTGACGGAGGCTTTCAGCCCCAGCATTTT | CASDGGFQPQHF
TRBJ1-1 | once | NA | TRBV9 | TGTGCCAGCAGCCCCCTAGGGGGACGGTTTTTGATGAACACTGAAGCTTTCTTT | CASSPLGGRFLMNTEAFF
TRBJ1-2 | NA | NA | TRBV5-8 | TGTGCCAGCAGATCTGAAGTGACGGGCTACACCTTC | CASRSEVTGYTF
TRBJ1-1 | NA | NA | TRBV19 | TGTGCCAGTAGTATAGCCAGGGACCACACTGAAGCTTTCTTT | CASSIARDHTEAFF
TRBJ1-2 | NA | TRBD1 | TRBV6-6 | TGTGCCAGCAGTTACGGCAGGGGGCTCGGCTACACCTTC | CASSYGRGLGYTF
TRBJ2-1 | NA | NA | TRBV15 | TGTGCCACCAGCAGAGACTCAGGGCGCGATGAGCAGTTCTTC | CATSRDSGRDEQFF
TRBJ1-5 | few | NA | TRBV7-6 | TGTGCCAGCAGCTCCCCGGGCCTCCAGCATTTT | CASSSPGLQHF
TRBJ2-2 | NA | NA | TRBV7-3 | TGTGCCAGCAGCCCGCTGGGGAGAGTGAACACCGGGGAGCTGTTTTTT | CASSPLGRVNTGELFF
TRBJ1-6 | NA | NA | TRBV7-9 | TGTGCCAGCAGCCACGACAGCCAGACCTATAATTCACCCCTCCACTTT | CASSHDSQTYNSPLHF
TRBJ1-2 | NA | NA | TRBV7-9 | TGTACCAGGGGTCCTAACTATGGCTACACCTTC | CTRGPNYGYTF
TRBJ1-4 | NA | NA | TRBV19 | TGTGCCAGTAGAAAACTATCAAGGACAACTAATGAAAAACTGTTTTTT | CASRKLSRTTNEKLFF
TRBJ1-6 | NA | TRBD1 | TRBV28 | TGTGCCAGCAGCCTACCCTGGACAGGAGGGAATTCACCCCTCCACTTT | CASSLPWTGGNSPLHF
TRBJ2-2 | NA | TRBD1 | TRBV18 | TGTGCCAGCTCAATTCCGGGACAGCTAACCGGGGAGCTGTTTTTT | CASSIPGQLTGELFF
TRBJ2-7 | NA | NA | TRBV29-1 | TGCAGCGTTGAACCGGTCGGCAGATACGAGCAGTACTTC | CSVEPVGRYEQYF
TRBJ2-7 | NA | TRBD1 | TRBV6-1 | TGTGCCAGCAGTGAAGCGGGACAGCTCTACGAGTGGCAGTACTTC | CASSEAGQLYEWQYF
TRBJ1-5 | NA | NA | TRBV6-2/TRBV6-3 | TGTGCCAGCAGTGTCGCGGGACAAGGGAGAGATCAGCCCCAGCATTTT | CASSVAGQGRDQPQHF
TRBJ2-1 | NA | TRBD2 | TRBV2 | TGTGCCAGCCCGAAGGCTGCGGGAGGAACTGAGCAGTTCTTC | CASPKAAGGTEQFF
TRBJ1-1 | NA | NA | TRBV5-8 | TGTGCCAGCAGCTTGGACCGGATGAACACTGAAGCTTTCTTT | CASSLDRMNTEAFF
TRBJ1-3 | NA | NA | TRBV19 | TGTGCCAGTAGTATTAATCTTGAACTCTCTGGAAACACCATATATTTT | CASSINLELSGNTIYF
TRBJ1-2 | NA | NA | TRBV11-2 | TGTGCCAGCAGCTTAGGACTACAGGCTGGCGGCTACACCTTC | CASSLGLQAGGYTF
TRBJ1-4 | NA | NA | TRBV19 | TGTGCCAGTTCAGTCCTGGGGCAGGGTGAAAAACTGTTTTTT | CASSVLGQGEKLFF
TRBJ1-1 | NA | NA | TRBV19 | TGTGCCAGTACTACGAGGAGTATGAACACTGAAGCTTTCTTT | CASTTRSMNTEAFF